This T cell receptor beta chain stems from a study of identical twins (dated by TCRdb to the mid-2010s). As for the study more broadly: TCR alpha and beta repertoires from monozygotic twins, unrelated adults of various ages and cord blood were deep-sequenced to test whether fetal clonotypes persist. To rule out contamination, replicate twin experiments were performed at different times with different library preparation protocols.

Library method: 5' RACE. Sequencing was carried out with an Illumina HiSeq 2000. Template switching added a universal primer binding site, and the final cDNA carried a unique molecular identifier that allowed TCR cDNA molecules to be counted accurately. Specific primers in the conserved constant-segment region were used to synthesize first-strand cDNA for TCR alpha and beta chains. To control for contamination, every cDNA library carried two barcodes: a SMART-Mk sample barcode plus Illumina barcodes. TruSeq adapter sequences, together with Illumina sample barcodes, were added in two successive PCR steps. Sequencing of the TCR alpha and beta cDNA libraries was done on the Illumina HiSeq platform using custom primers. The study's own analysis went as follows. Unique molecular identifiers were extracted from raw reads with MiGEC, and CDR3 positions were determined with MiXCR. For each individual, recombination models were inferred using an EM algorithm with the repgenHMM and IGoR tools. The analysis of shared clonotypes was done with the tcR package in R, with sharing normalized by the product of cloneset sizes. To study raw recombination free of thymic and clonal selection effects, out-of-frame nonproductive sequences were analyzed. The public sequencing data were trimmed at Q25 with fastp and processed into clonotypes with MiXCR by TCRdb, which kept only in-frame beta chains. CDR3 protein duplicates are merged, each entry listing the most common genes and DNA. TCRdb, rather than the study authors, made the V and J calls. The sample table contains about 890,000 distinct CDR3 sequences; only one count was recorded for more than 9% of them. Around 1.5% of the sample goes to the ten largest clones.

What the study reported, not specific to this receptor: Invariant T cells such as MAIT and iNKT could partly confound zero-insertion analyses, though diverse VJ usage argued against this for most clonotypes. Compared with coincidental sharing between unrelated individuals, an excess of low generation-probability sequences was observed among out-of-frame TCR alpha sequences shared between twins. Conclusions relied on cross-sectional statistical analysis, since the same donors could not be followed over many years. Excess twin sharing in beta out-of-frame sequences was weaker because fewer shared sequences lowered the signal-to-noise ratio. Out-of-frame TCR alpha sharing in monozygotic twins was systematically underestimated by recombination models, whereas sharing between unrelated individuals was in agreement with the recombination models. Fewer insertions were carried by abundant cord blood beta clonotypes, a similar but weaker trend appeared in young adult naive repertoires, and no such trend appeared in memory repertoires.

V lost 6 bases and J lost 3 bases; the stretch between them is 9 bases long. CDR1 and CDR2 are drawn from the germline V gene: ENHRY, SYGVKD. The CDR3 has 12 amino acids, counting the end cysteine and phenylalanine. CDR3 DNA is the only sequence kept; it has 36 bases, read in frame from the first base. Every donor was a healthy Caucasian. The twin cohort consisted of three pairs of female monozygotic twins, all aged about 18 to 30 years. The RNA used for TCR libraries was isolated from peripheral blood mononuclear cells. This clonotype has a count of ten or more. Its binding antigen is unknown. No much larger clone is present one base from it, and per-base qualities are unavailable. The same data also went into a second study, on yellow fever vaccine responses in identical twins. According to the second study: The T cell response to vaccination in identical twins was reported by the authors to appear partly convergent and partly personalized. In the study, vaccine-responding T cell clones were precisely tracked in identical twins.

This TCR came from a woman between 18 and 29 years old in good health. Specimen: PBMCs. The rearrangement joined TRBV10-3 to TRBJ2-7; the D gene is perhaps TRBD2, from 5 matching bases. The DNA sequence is TGTGCCATCAGGACCCGGGACTACGAGCAGTACTTC. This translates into CAIRTRDYEQYF.